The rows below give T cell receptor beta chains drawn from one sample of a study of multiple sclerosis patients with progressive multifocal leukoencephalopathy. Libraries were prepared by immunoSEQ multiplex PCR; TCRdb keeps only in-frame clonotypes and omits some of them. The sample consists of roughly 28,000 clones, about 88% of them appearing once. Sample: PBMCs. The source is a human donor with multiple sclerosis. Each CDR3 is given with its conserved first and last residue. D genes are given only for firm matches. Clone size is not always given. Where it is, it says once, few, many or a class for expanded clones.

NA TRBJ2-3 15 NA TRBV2 TGTGCCAGCAGTGAAGATCAGCGCTACACAGATACGCAGTATTTT CASSEDQRYTDTQYF
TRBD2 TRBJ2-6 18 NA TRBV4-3 TGCGCCAGCAGCCCAGGGAGGGCAGTCCTCTCTGGGGCCAACGTCCTGACTTTC CASSPGRAVLSGANVLTF
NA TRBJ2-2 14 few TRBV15 TGTGCCACCAGCAGGGCCCAGGTCACCGGGGAGCTGTTTTTT CATSRAQVTGELFF
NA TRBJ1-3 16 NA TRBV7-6 TGTGCCAGCAGCTTACTCGCGGGGGACCCTGGAAACACCATATATTTT CASSLLAGDPGNTIYF
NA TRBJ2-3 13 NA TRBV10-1 TGCGCCAGCAATCAGCGGAACACAGATACGCAGTATTTT CASNQRNTDTQYF
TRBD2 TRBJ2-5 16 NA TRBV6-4 TGTGCCAGCAGTGTTTCACTAGCGGGGGCCCAAGAGACCCAGTACTTC CASSVSLAGAQETQYF
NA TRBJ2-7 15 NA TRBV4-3 TGCGCCAGCAGCCAAGGAGTGGAATGGTCCTACGAGCAGTACTTC CASSQGVEWSYEQYF
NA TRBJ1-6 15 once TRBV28 TGTGCCAGCAGTTTGGTAGGGAAGGAGAGTTCACCCCTCCACTTT CASSLVGKESSPLHF
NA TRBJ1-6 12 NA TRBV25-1 TGTGCCAGCAACGCCGGTAATTCACCCCTCCACTTT CASNAGNSPLHF
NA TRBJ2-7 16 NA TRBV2 TGTGCCAGCAGTCCACCCCCCGGGCAGGGCGCCTACGAGCAGTACTTC CASSPPPGQGAYEQYF
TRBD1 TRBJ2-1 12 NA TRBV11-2 TGTGCCAGCACAGACAGGGGGGATGAGCAGTTCTTC CASTDRGDEQFF
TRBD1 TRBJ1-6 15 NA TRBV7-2 TGTGCCAGCAGCTTCGTCAGGGGGGACGGATCACCCCTCCACTTT CASSFVRGDGSPLHF
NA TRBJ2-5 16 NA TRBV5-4 TGTGCCAGCAGCCCGGAGGGGGCTACATTCCAAGAGACCCAGTACTTC CASSPEGATFQETQYF
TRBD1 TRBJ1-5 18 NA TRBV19 TGTGCCAGTAGTATCTTGTCAGAGACAGGGGGCGAGTTGGGGCCCCAGCATTTT CASSILSETGGELGPQHF
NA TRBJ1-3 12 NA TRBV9 TGTGCCAGCAGCGTTGCTGGAAACACCATATATTTT CASSVAGNTIYF
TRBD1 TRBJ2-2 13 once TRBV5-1 TGCGCCGGAGGACAGGGGGAGCCCGGGGAGCTGTTTTTT CAGGQGEPGELFF
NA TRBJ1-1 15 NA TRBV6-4 TGTGCCAGCAGCCTCTCTCCGGGAACAAACACTGAAGCTTTCTTT CASSLSPGTNTEAFF
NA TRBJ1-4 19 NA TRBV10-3 TGTGCCATCAGCCTCACCCCCTCGTATTCAATCGAGTCCCGAGGAAAACTGTTTTTT CAISLTPSYSIESRGKLFF
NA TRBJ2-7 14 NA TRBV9 TGTGCCAGCATGGTTACAGTCCTTTTTTACGAGCAGTACTTC CASMVTVLFYEQYF
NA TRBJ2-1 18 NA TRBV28 TGTGCCAGCAGTCTCCTCCCCCCCTCCTATAGCTCCTACAATGAGCAGTTCTTC CASSLLPPSYSSYNEQFF
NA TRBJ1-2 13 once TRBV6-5 TGTGCCAGCAGCCCAGGGTACTATGGCGGCTACACCTTC CASSPGYYGGYTF
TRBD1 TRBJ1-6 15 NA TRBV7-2 TGTGCCAGCAGCTCAAGTCCAGGGGGCAATTCACCCCTCCACTTT CASSSSPGGNSPLHF
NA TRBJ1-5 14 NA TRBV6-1 TGTGCCAGCAGTGACAACACGGGCAATCAGCCCCAGCATTTT CASSDNTGNQPQHF
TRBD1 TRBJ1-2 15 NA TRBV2 TGTGCCAGCAGCGGCAGGTGGACAGGCCTCTATGGCTACACCTTC CASSGRWTGLYGYTF
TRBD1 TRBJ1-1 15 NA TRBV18 TGTGCCAGCTCACCAGTCGGGACAGGGTTAACTGAAGCTTTCTTT CASSPVGTGLTEAFF
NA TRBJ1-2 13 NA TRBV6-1 TGTGCCAGCAGTGAAAGGGAGGCGGAAGGCTACACCTTC CASSEREAEGYTF
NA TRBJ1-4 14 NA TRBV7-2 TGTGCCAGCAGCCACAGGGCTACTAATGAAAAACTGTTTTTT CASSHRATNEKLFF
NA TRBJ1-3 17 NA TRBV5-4 TGTGCCAGCAGCTTGGCCGGGGATACTCGACCTGGAAACACCATATATTTT CASSLAGDTRPGNTIYF
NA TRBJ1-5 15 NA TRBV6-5 TGTGCCAGCAGTTTAGACGGATATAGCAATCAGCCCCAGCATTTT CASSLDGYSNQPQHF
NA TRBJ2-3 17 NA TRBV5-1 TGCGCCAGCAGCTCGGGTAGGGGTGCCTCTAGCACAGATACGCAGTATTTT CASSSGRGASSTDTQYF
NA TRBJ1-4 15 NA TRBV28 TGTGCCAGCAGGCAGGAGATTACAACTAATGAAAAACTGTTTTTT CASRQEITTNEKLFF
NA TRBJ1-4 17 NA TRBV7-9 TGTGCCAGCAGCTTCGGATTAGACAGTGCAACTAATGAAAAACTGTTTTTT CASSFGLDSATNEKLFF
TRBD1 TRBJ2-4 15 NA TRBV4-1 TGCGCCAGCAGCCAAGGACAGGGGTCTGAAAACATTCAGTACTTC CASSQGQGSENIQYF
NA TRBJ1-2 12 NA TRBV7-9 TGTGCCAGCAGCTCGGACAGCTATGGCTACACCTTC CASSSDSYGYTF
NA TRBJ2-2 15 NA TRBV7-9 TGTGCCAGCAGCACCGGGTCTGCGAGCACCGGGGAGCTGTTTTTT CASSTGSASTGELFF
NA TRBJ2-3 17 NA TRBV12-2 TGTGCAAGTCGCTTATCAGATTGGACAGGGAGCACAGATACGCAGTATTTT CASRLSDWTGSTDTQYF
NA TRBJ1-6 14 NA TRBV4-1 TGCGCCAGCAGCCTTAACGGAGATAATTCACCCCTCCACTTT CASSLNGDNSPLHF
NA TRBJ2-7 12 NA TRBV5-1 TGCGCCAGCAACGGGGACTCCTACGAGCAGTACTTC CASNGDSYEQYF
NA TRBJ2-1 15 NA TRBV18 TGTGCCAGCTCACCTAAGGGACATCTCTACAATGAGCAGTTCTTC CASSPKGHLYNEQFF
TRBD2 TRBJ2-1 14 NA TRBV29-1 TGCAGCGCCGCTGGGACGGGAGGAAACAATGAGCAGTTCTTC CSAAGTGGNNEQFF
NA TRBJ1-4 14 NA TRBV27 TGTGCCAGCAGTTTAACGGGCGGAAATGAAAAACTGTTTTTT CASSLTGGNEKLFF
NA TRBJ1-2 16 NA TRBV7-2 TGTGCCAGCAGCTTAGTGGCAGCTTCTTTGGGGTATGGCTACACCTTC CASSLVAASLGYGYTF
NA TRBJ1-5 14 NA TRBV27 TGTGCCAGCAGTTTAGGGGGCACTAATCAGCCCCAGCATTTT CASSLGGTNQPQHF
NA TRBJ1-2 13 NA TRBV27 TGTGCCAGCAGTTTAAAGGAGGGCTATGGCTACACCTTC CASSLKEGYGYTF
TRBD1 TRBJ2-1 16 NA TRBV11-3 TGTGCCAGCAGCTTGGCCGGGACAGGGACGGCGAATGAGCAGTTCTTC CASSLAGTGTANEQFF
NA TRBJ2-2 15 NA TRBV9 TGTGCCAGCACCCCGTACCAGATAGGGACCGGGGAGCTGTTTTTT CASTPYQIGTGELFF
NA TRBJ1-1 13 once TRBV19 TGTGCCAGTCAGGGGCCCATGAACACTGAAGCTTTCTTT CASQGPMNTEAFF
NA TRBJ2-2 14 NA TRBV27 TGTGCCAGCAGTTTCAGGACGAACACCGGGGAGCTGTTTTTT CASSFRTNTGELFF
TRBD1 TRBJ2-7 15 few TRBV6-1 TGTGCCAGCAGTGACCCGGGACAGGGGCTCTACGAGCAGTACTTC CASSDPGQGLYEQYF
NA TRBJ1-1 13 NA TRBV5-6 TGTGCCAGCAGCTTGAACAGGGCCACTGAAGCTTTCTTT CASSLNRATEAFF
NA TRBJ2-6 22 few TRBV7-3 TGTGCCAGCAGCCCGAGACCACATGGAGGGCGGCTCCTCCCCTCTGGGGCCAACGTCCTGACTTTC CASSPRPHGGRLLPSGANVLTF
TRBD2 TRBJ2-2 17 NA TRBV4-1 TGCGCCAGCAGCCGCACACCGGGGGGGCCGAGCACCGGGGAGCTGTTTTTT CASSRTPGGPSTGELFF
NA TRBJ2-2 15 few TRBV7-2 TGTGCCAGCAGCTGGCCGGGGAGAAACACCGGGGAGCTGTTTTTT CASSWPGRNTGELFF
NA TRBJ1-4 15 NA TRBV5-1 TGCGCCAGCAGCTTGGGGGGGAGTACTAATGAAAAACTGTTTTTT CASSLGGSTNEKLFF
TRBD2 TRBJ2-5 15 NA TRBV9 TGTGCCAGCAGAGAGGCTAGCGGCAACCAAGAGACCCAGTACTTC CASREASGNQETQYF
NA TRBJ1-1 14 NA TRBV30 TGTGCCTGGAGTGTTGGGGGTGATAGCACTGAAGCTTTCTTT CAWSVGGDSTEAFF
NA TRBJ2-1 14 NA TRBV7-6 TGTGCCAGCAGCCCAGCGGACAGACACAATGAGCAGTTCTTC CASSPADRHNEQFF
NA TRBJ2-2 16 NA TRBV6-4 TGTGCCAGCAGTGACTCTCTGGGGAAGGGCACCGGGGAGCTGTTTTTT CASSDSLGKGTGELFF
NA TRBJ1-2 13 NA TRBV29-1 TGCAGCGTTGCGAAGGGGCCCAACTATGGCTACACCTTC CSVAKGPNYGYTF